The TCR beta chain under discussion was sequenced for a study of T-cell memory formation after mild COVID-19. Study background: Largely, the TCR clusters proved donor specific. Findings and caveats of the study: Contracting CD4+ clones were located mainly in CM and EM, and CD8+ clones in EMRA.

The germline V gene has CDR1 SGHKS and CDR2 YYEKEE (reference sequence). There are 16 residues in the CDR3. Trimming took 4 bases from V and 2 from J; bases not matched to a gene: 11. Employing constant-segment primers, 5'RACE generated TCR alpha and TCR beta cDNA libraries bearing sample barcodes and UMIs. One entry per CDR3 protein, called by TCRdb with MiXCR from the 5' RACE reads. The sample lists approximately 450,000 distinct CDR3 sequences; approximately 18% were seen once. In its sample, this clonotype was seen a few times. The antigen remains undetermined. The TCR originated in an adult woman who had mild COVID-19 (a few samples of this study predate the infection). Cell type and time point are not known. Source material: PBMCs or a T cell subset sorted from them (not recorded which). The J gene is TRBJ1-2, the V gene TRBV5-5; TRBD1 matches at 7 bases. CDR3 loop: CASSMAGTVANYGYTF. As DNA, the CDR3 is TGTGCCAGCAGCATGGCCGGGACAGTGGCGAACTATGGCTACACCTTC.